The rows below give T cell receptor beta chains drawn from one sample of a study of early T cells in non-severe SARS-CoV-2 infection. MiXCR was run by TCRdb on the 5' RACE reads, yielding one entry per CDR3 protein. The sample has 35,000 to 40,000 distinct CDR3 sequences; roughly 4.5% are singletons. The sequencing sample was made of whole blood. These receptors were taken from an adult who was a healthcare worker with PCR-confirmed SARS-CoV-2 infection or an uninfected control (not recorded which). Both conserved end residues are part of each CDR3. Each record gives: clone size, V gene, J gene, D gene, CDR3 protein, CDR3 DNA. A D gene is named only where the DNA matches it firmly. Only some rows state a clone size, as once, few, many or a class for expanded clones.

many	TRBV10-3	TRBJ2-1	TRBD2	CAIGGGREYNEQFF	TGTGCCATCGGCGGGGGAAGGGAGTACAATGAGCAGTTCTTC
many	TRBV7-2	TRBJ2-1	-	CASSFSGGKRRQFF	TGTGCCAGCAGCTTCTCGGGGGGCAAAAGGCGACAGTTCTTC
many	TRBV7-2	TRBJ2-7	TRBD2	CASSLRTSGGANYEQYF	TGTGCCAGCAGCCTTCGGACTAGCGGGGGGGCCAATTACGAGCAGTACTTC
many	TRBV9	TRBJ1-6	-	CASSVEVESSPLHF	TGTGCCAGCAGCGTAGAGGTTGAGAGTTCACCCCTCCACTTT
many	TRBV13	TRBJ2-3	TRBD2	CASMGGSTDTQYF	TGTGCCAGCATGGGGGGGAGCACAGATACGCAGTATTTT
few	TRBV11-3	TRBJ1-2	TRBD1	CASSPQRQGNYGYTF	TGTGCCAGCAGCCCCCAAAGACAGGGGAACTATGGCTACACCTTC
many	TRBV5-1	TRBJ2-4	-	CASSSHADFVAKNIQYF	TGCGCCAGCAGCTCGCATGCAGATTTTGTAGCCAAAAACATTCAGTACTTC
few	TRBV9	TRBJ1-5	-	CASSVDGSYNQPQHF	TGTGCCAGCAGCGTGGACGGATCTTACAATCAGCCCCAGCATTTT
many	TRBV6-1	TRBJ1-3	-	CASSADRGAFENTIYF	TGTGCCAGCAGTGCCGACAGAGGTGCCTTTGAAAACACCATATATTTT
many	TRBV20-1	TRBJ1-4	-	CSARDRTPDGREKLFF	TGCAGTGCTAGAGATCGAACACCGGACGGCCGTGAAAAACTGTTTTTT
-	TRBV4-1	TRBJ2-7	-	CASSIKSGLYEQYF	TGCGCCAGCAGCATCAAATCAGGACTCTACGAGCAGTACTTC
many	TRBV12-3/TRBV12-4	TRBJ1-2	-	CASSSLTGSYGYTF	TGTGCCAGCAGTTCTCTAACAGGGTCCTATGGCTACACCTTC
-	TRBV7-3	TRBJ2-5	-	CASSSQLQETQYF	TGTGCCAGCAGCTCGCAGCTACAAGAGACCCAGTACTTC
many	TRBV9	TRBJ2-7	-	CASSVAVAPYEQYF	TGTGCCAGCAGCGTAGCTGTCGCCCCCTACGAGCAGTACTTC
-	TRBV7-9	TRBJ2-1	-	CASIKGGGSDNEQFF	TGTGCCAGCATTAAGGGAGGGGGTAGCGACAATGAGCAGTTCTTC
few	TRBV12-3/TRBV12-4	TRBJ2-7	-	CASSSISAQQYF	TGTGCCAGCAGCTCAATATCGGCACAGCAGTACTTC
few	TRBV9	TRBJ2-1	-	CASSVGTGSDEQFF	TGTGCCAGCAGCGTAGGTACAGGGTCGGATGAGCAGTTCTTC
many	TRBV3-1	TRBJ2-5	-	CASSQVRLIETQYF	TGTGCCAGCAGCCAAGTACGCCTCATAGAGACCCAGTACTTC
many	TRBV7-9	TRBJ2-1	TRBD1	CASSASRDRVYNEQFF	TGTGCCAGCAGCGCCAGCCGGGACAGGGTATACAATGAGCAGTTCTTC
many	TRBV25-1	TRBJ2-3	-	CASSESPSDTQYF	TGTGCCAGCAGTGAGTCTCCCTCAGATACGCAGTATTTT
medium-sized	TRBV18	TRBJ1-2	-	CASSPVDNYGYTF	TGTGCCAGCTCACCGGTGGATAACTATGGCTACACCTTC
many	TRBV19	TRBJ1-5	-	CASSMEYSNQPQHF	TGTGCCAGTAGTATGGAATATAGCAATCAGCCCCAGCATTTT
many	TRBV5-1	TRBJ2-1	TRBD2	CASSLAAGYSYNEQFF	TGCGCCAGCAGCTTAGCAGCGGGGTACTCCTACAATGAGCAGTTCTTC
many	TRBV20-1	TRBJ2-5	TRBD2	CSASQAGVPKYQETQYF	TGCAGTGCTAGTCAGGCGGGGGTGCCGAAGTACCAAGAGACCCAGTACTTC
many	TRBV18	TRBJ1-2	-	CASSPVRSGFGYTF	TGTGCCAGCTCACCAGTGCGGTCGGGGTTTGGCTACACCTTC
many	TRBV30	TRBJ2-7	-	CAWSREYEQYF	TGTGCCTGGAGTAGGGAATACGAGCAGTACTTC
many	TRBV19	TRBJ2-5	-	CASSYARQETQYF	TGTGCCAGTAGTTATGCGCGGCAAGAGACCCAGTACTTC
few	TRBV11-3	TRBJ2-2	-	CASSFGQSYTGELFF	TGTGCCAGCAGCTTCGGGCAGTCTTACACCGGGGAGCTGTTTTTT
many	TRBV10-3	TRBJ2-1	-	CAISDPPGDEQFF	TGTGCCATCAGTGATCCCCCAGGGGATGAGCAGTTCTTC
many	TRBV19	TRBJ2-3	-	CASSRGAGEDTQYF	TGTGCCAGCTCCCGGGGAGCCGGCGAGGATACGCAGTATTTT
many	TRBV7-6	TRBJ2-3	TRBD2	CASSLDPGGLSDTQYF	TGTGCCAGCAGCTTAGACCCGGGGGGGCTGTCAGATACGCAGTATTTT
many	TRBV18	TRBJ2-3	-	CASSPSLGVKDTQYF	TGTGCCAGCTCACCTTCCCTGGGGGTGAAAGATACGCAGTATTTT
many	TRBV10-1	TRBJ2-7	TRBD1	CASSDPGQGLSEQYF	TGCGCCAGCAGTGATCCGGGACAGGGTTTGAGTGAGCAGTACTTC
many	TRBV7-2	TRBJ1-6	TRBD1	CASSLGGGGASSPLHF	TGTGCCAGCAGCTTAGGGGGAGGGGGCGCGTCCTCACCCCTCCACTTT
many	TRBV7-9	TRBJ1-6	TRBD1	CASGAIQGTSPLHF	TGTGCCAGCGGAGCAATACAGGGGACTTCACCCCTCCACTTT
many	TRBV6-2/TRBV6-3	TRBJ2-7	-	CASSTTGYEQYF	TGTGCCAGCAGTACTACAGGTTACGAGCAGTACTTC